A single sample is the source of the 28 T cell receptor beta chains below, sequenced in a study of regulatory T cells in long-lasting Graves disease. Time point specified: newly diagnosed GD, antithyroid drugs for less than 3 months. TCR sequences were obtained from RNA taken from PBMCs. CDR3-region Arm-PCR and iRepertoire HTBI primers produced the TCR beta libraries. TCRdb ran MiXCR on the multiplex PCR reads and lists one entry per CDR3 protein. There are fewer than 350,000 distinct CDR3 sequences in the sample; over 15% occur only once, and more than 30% lies in the top ten. This sample comprised peripheral blood mononuclear cells (PBMCs), obtained at new diagnosis, from a patient treated with antithyroid drugs. These receptors all stem from a female donor with Graves disease.

Only a few counts were recorded for this clonotype. The V call is TRBV27, the J call TRBJ2-1; D call uncertain. V shed 3 bases and J shed 13 bases, with 19 bases lying between them. CDR1 is MNHEY, CDR2 SMNVEV, per germline (reference sequence). The length of the CDR3 is 14 residues. This chain's CDR3 is CASSLPESLNLQFF. CDR3 DNA: TGTGCCAGCAGTTTGCCAGAATCCCTAAATTTACAGTTCTTC.

This clonotype came up many times. An end of the junction differs from the germline gene, which may be a read error. The gene calls are TRBV19 and TRBJ2-3, with a weak D call TRBD2 (5 bases). Germline V lookup: CDR1 LNHDA, CDR2 SQIVND (reference sequence). The CDR3 sequence is 12 residues long. The CDR3 spells CASSIEGDPQYF. In DNA, the CDR3 is TGTGCCAGTAGTATTGAGGGAGATCCGCAGTATTTT.

This chain links TRBV6-1 with TRBJ1-4, with D unclear. Trimming removed 7 bases at V and 12 bases at J, with 12 bases between. CDR1 is MNHNS and CDR2 is SASEGT in the germline V gene. This CDR3 region has 11 residues. DNA of the CDR3: TGTGCCAGCACTGCAGCCGTGGAACTGTTTTTT. Translating it yields CASTAAVELFF.

The sample holds many counts of this clonotype. The chain has TRBV30 and TRBJ1-1, with a tentative D call TRBD1 (5 bases). CDR1 is GTSNPN, CDR2 SVGIG, per germline (reference sequence). This CDR3 has 12 residues. V shed 4 bases and J shed 4 bases, with 10 bases lying between them. CDR3 DNA sequence: TGTGCCTGGAATCCCGGGGGCACTGAAGCTTTCTTT. Amino acid sequence: CAWNPGGTEAFF.

The table lists this clonotype with many counts. The CDR3 loop is CASGSTNGRDTQYF. CDR3 DNA: TGTGCCAGCGGGTCCACTAACGGGCGAGATACGCAGTATTTT. This chain connects TRBV27 to TRBJ2-3; no reliable D call. Trimming left V 8 bases short and J 5 bases short, with 17 bases between. CDR1 MNHEY and CDR2 SMNVEV come from the germline V gene (reference sequence). This CDR3 is 14 amino acids long.

This clonotype has at least ten counts. The chain is built from TRBV6-1 and TRBJ1-5; tentatively, D is TRBD1 (5 bases). This CDR3 is built from 13 residues. Germline lookup yields CDR1 MNHNS and CDR2 SASEGT. Trimming shortened V by 6 bases and J by 3 bases, and 9 bases separated the two germline ends. The CDR3 bases are TGTGCCAGCAGGGGGGGTCTCAATCAGCCCCAGCATTTT. This translates into CASRGGLNQPQHF.

This clonotype was seen at least ten times. This sequence joins TRBV10-3 and TRBJ2-7; D unresolved. Germline V gives CDR1 ENHRY, CDR2 SYGVKD. V was pared by 2 bases and J by 0 bases, with 11 bases between. The CDR3 sequence is 15 residues long. CDR3 sequence: CAISEGQVSSYEQYF. DNA of the CDR3: TGTGCCATCAGTGAGGGGCAGGTCAGCTCCTACGAGCAGTACTTC.

This clonotype was counted a few times. The V and J genes are TRBV5-1 and TRBJ2-4; 7 nucleotides line up with TRBD2. The V and J ends lost 0 bases and 3 bases, in that order; junction bases with no gene match: 6. The CDR3 spans 16 residues. Germline V gene data show CDR1 as SGHRS and CDR2 as YFSETQ. The CDR3 DNA reads TGCGCCAGCAGCTTGGTGGGGAGGGTGGACAAAAACATTCAGTACTTC. Protein: CASSLVGRVDKNIQYF.

This clonotype was seen at least ten times. CDR3 loop: CASSPTVLRTGVHEQFF. For the CDR3, the DNA is TGTGCCAGCAGTCCTACCGTTCTTCGGACAGGGGTCCATGAGCAGTTCTTC. This chain links TRBV28 with TRBJ2-1, with TRBD1 matching 9 bases. In germline, CDR1 is MDHEN, CDR2 SYDVKM. The V and J ends lost 5 bases and 8 bases, in that order; junction bases with no gene match: 16. There are 17 residues in the CDR3.

Many counts were recorded for this clonotype. This sequence joins TRBV6-1 and TRBJ2-3; D unresolved. This CDR3 has 12 residues. The germline CDR1 and CDR2 sequences are MNHNS and SASEGT. Trimming cost V 11 bases and J 4 bases, with 13 bases left between them. The CDR3 nucleotides are TGTGCCGCCACCTCAAGATCAGATACGCAGTATTTT. Translation gives CAATSRSDTQYF.

This clonotype was counted many times. J is TRBJ1-4 and V is TRBV5-1; no reliable D call. Germline lookup yields CDR1 SGHRS and CDR2 YFSETQ. V dropped 0 bases and J dropped 5 bases, with 11 bases sitting between them. The CDR3 runs 15 residues. DNA for the CDR3: TGCGCCAGCAGCTTGGAGGGCAACTTGAATGAAAAACTGTTTTTT. Its protein is CASSLEGNLNEKLFF.

The J gene is TRBJ2-2, the V gene TRBV7-3; 9 nucleotides line up with TRBD2. Germline-derived CDR1 and CDR2 are SGHTA and FQGTGA. The CDR3 sequence is 19 residues long. V trimming: 5 bases; J trimming: 2 bases; junction bases outside the gene matches: 15. The CDR3 DNA is TGTGCCAGCAGCCCCCCCTTCCCAACTAGCGGGCCCAACACCGGGGAGCTGTTTTTT. It codes for CASSPPFPTSGPNTGELFF.

The V and J genes are TRBV7-9 and TRBJ2-7; D is uncertain. Germline CDR1 is SEHNR and CDR2 is FQNEAQ (reference sequence). V lost 8 bases and J 2 bases, leaving 16 bases between the germline ends. The CDR3 is 14 residues long. CDR3 nucleotide sequence: TGTGCCAGCCAAGAATCGACTTTTACCTACGAGCAGTACTTC. As protein: CASQESTFTYEQYF.

This clonotype occurred many times. The chain recombines TRBV5-1 with TRBJ2-1; the D is unclear. Germline V gives CDR1 SGHRS, CDR2 YFSETQ. This CDR3 spans 15 amino acids. The V and J ends lost 1 base and 1 base respectively, with 9 bases between them. CDR3 in amino acids: CASSLMAESYNEQFF. The CDR3 nucleotides read TGCGCCAGCAGCTTGATGGCGGAATCCTACAATGAGCAGTTCTTC.

V is TRBV20-1 and J is TRBJ2-1; unclear D gene. This CDR3 contains 13 residues. V was pared by 4 bases and J by 10 bases, with 17 bases between. Germline CDR1 is DFQATT and CDR2 is SNEGSKA (reference sequence). CDR3 sequence: CSATEEPVGEQFF. CDR3 DNA sequence: TGCAGTGCTACCGAGGAACCCGTCGGGGAGCAGTTCTTC.

The sample holds many counts of this clonotype. V is TRBV2 and J is TRBJ2-1, with D maybe TRBD2 (6 bases). Germline CDR1 and CDR2: SNHLY and FYNNEI. Trimming cost V 8 bases and J 0 bases, with 14 bases left between them. The CDR3 loop spans 15 amino acids. CDR3 sequence (DNA): TGTGCCAGCGGGCTAGCGAAAAGCTCCTACAATGAGCAGTTCTTC. It yields the protein CASGLAKSSYNEQFF.

This clonotype was seen more than once but under ten times. CDR3: CSAKDWRTPSYNEQFF. The CDR3 DNA follows: TGCAGTGCTAAAGACTGGAGGACCCCCTCCTACAATGAGCAGTTCTTC. V and J are TRBV20-1 and TRBJ2-1, with TRBD2 as a possible D gene (5 bases). The CDR3 sequence is 16 residues long. The germline V gene encodes CDR1 DFQATT and CDR2 SNEGSKA (reference sequence). Trimming left V 4 bases short and J 0 bases short, with 16 bases between.

The chain carries TRBV13 and TRBJ1-3; possibly TRBD1 for D (5 bases). The CDR3 length is 14 residues. Trimming stripped 3 bases from V and 4 bases from J, with 10 bases between. Germline V gene lookup returns CDR1 PRHDT and CDR2 FYEKMQ (reference sequence). This CDR3 is CASSFGRAGNTIYF. CDR3 bases: TGTGCCAGCAGCTTCGGCAGGGCGGGAAACACCATATATTTT.

This clonotype appeared a few times. The chain uses TRBV4-2 and TRBJ2-7; TRBD1 matches 9 bases. CDR3 length equals 16 residues. The junction had 10 bases not matched to a gene; V was cut back by 1 base and J by 6 bases. Germline CDR1 LGHNA, CDR2 YNFKEQ. The CDR3 here is CASSQGLGQGRGEQYF. The CDR3 DNA sequence: TGTGCCAGCAGCCAAGGGTTGGGACAGGGAAGGGGCGAGCAGTACTTC.

Concerning this clonotype: Only one base separates this from a far larger clonotype, so it likely reflects a read error. V gene TRBV2 combines with J gene TRBJ2-7; D uncertain. This CDR3 has 14 residues. Germline V CDR1 and CDR2: SNHLY, FYNNEI. This CDR3 reads CASSEDSSYNEQYF. The CDR3 nucleotides are TGTGCCAGCAGCGAAGATAGCTCCTACAATGAGCAGTACTTC.

The sample holds many counts of this clonotype. CDR3 in DNA: TGTGCCAGCAGGGCGACAGGGATCACCGGGGAGCTGTTTTTT. This sequence encodes CASRATGITGELFF. The chain joins TRBV7-9 to TRBJ2-2, with 7 bases identical to TRBD1. CDR3 length: 14 residues. Germline V CDR1 and CDR2: SEHNR, FQNEAQ (reference sequence). After removal of 6 bases from V and 4 bases from J, the junction contained 5 bases not matched to a gene.

Turning to this clonotype: This may be a read error, as it is one base from a much larger clone. This sequence joins TRBV28 and TRBJ1-1; D gene ambiguous. Trimming stripped 3 bases from V and 1 base from J, with 6 bases between. CDR3 length: 13 amino acids. Germline lookup yields CDR1 MDHEN and CDR2 SYDVKM. For the CDR3, the DNA is TGTGCCAGCAGTTTGGAGAAGAACACTGAAGCTTTCTTT. Translated, it gives CASSLEKNTEAFF.

This clonotype was observed at least ten times. CDR3: CASSLNLASPTDTQYF. CDR3 bases: TGTGCCAGCAGCTTAAATCTAGCTAGCCCCACAGATACGCAGTATTTT. This chain connects TRBV7-9 to TRBJ2-3, with D possibly TRBD2 on 5 matching bases. Germline-derived CDR1 and CDR2 are SEHNR and FQNEAQ (reference sequence). The V gene lost 2 bases and the J gene lost 2 bases, with 14 bases spanning the gap. The CDR3 has 16 residues.

This clonotype was seen repeatedly, ten times or more. The chain uses TRBV3-1 and TRBJ2-1; TRBD1 agrees at 8 bases. V gave up 7 bases and J gave up 8 bases; unmatched junction bases: 10. The CDR3 consists of 14 residues. From germline, CDR1 is LGHDT and CDR2 YNNKEL (reference sequence). In DNA, the CDR3 is TGTGCCAGCACCTCCGGGGACAGGAACGATGAGCAGTTCTTC. It specifies CASTSGDRNDEQFF.

This clonotype appeared many times. V gene TRBV10-3 combines with J gene TRBJ2-2; TRBD2 agrees at 9 bases. The length of the CDR3 is 17 residues. Looked up from germline, CDR1 is ENHRY and CDR2 is SYGVKD. The ends lost 8 bases at V and 0 bases at J; junction bases unmatched: 10. The CDR3 loop reads CAISPGLARANTGELFF. The CDR3 DNA is TGTGCCATCTCCCCCGGACTAGCGAGAGCGAACACCGGGGAGCTGTTTTTT.

This clonotype was counted ten times or more. V is TRBV5-6 and J is TRBJ1-2; 9 bases match TRBD1. V trimming: 4 bases; J trimming: 8 bases; junction bases outside the gene matches: 15. Germline V gene data show CDR1 as SGHDT and CDR2 as YYEEEE. The CDR3 has 16 residues. The CDR3 reads CASSAGGGTGRSGYTF. The CDR3 bases are TGTGCCAGCAGCGCGGGAGGAGGGACAGGGAGAAGCGGCTACACCTTC.

On this clonotype: This may come from a read error, since a much larger clone is one base off. V and J are TRBV2 and TRBJ2-4; D perhaps matches TRBD1 (6 bases). Germline V lookup: CDR1 SNHLY, CDR2 FYNNEI. The CDR3 is 14 amino acids. The CDR3 sequence is CASRETGNTNGCTF. The DNA for the CDR3 is TGTGCCAGCAGGGAAACAGGGAATACAAATGGCTGCACCTTC.

About this clonotype: A single base is all that separates this from a far larger clone, so a read error is likely. This chain uses TRBV7-9 with TRBJ2-1; perhaps TRBD1 as D (6 bases). This CDR3 is 18 amino acids long. Germline values: CDR1 SEHNR, CDR2 FQNEAQ (reference sequence). V lost 6 bases and J 0 bases, leaving 21 bases between the germline ends. Here the CDR3 reads CASSPLSRQEPSYNEQFF. CDR3 coding DNA: TGTGCCAGCAGTCCCCTGAGCAGACAGGAACCCTCCTACAATGAGCAGTTCTTC.